This entry describes one TCR beta chain. The data derive from a study of technical replicates of blood from several donors. Some clones are missing from TCRdb's copy, which holds only in-frame ones; the method was immunoSEQ multiplex PCR. This sample has about 76,000 clones; 80% to 90% occur once, and the top ten carry approximately 5%. The origin of this receptor is a human donor in good health. Some clones in this sample may be carry-over from other donors' samples. Sequenced material: PBMCs.

CDR3 DNA: TGCGCCAGCAGCCAAGACAGGGTATCCTACAATGAGCAGTTCTTC. Protein sequence: CASSQDRVSYNEQFF. The J gene is TRBJ2-1, the V gene TRBV4-3, with D perhaps matching TRBD1 (5 bases). CDR3 length: 15 residues. The germline gives CDR1 LGHNA, CDR2 YSLEER. The V and J ends lost 0 bases and 1 base respectively, with 7 bases between them.